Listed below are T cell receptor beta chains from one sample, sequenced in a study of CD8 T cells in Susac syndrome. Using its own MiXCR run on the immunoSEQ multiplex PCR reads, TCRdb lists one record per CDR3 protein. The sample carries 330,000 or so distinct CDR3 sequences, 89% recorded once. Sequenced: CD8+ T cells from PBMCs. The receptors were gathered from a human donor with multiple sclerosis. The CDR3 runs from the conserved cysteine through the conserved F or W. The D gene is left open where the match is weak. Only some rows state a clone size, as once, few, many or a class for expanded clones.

cdr3_aa: CASRWGAGDYEQYF; cdr3_nt: TGTGCCAGCCGATGGGGTGCGGGAGACTACGAGCAGTACTTC; d_call: TRBD2; v_call: TRBV27; j_call: TRBJ2-7; clone_size: NA
cdr3_aa: CASSSGPSSSQYF; cdr3_nt: TGTGCCAGCAGTTCGGGTCCCTCTTCTTCGCAGTATTTT; d_call: NA; v_call: TRBV12-3/TRBV12-4; j_call: TRBJ2-3; clone_size: NA
cdr3_aa: CSARDEGLKQYF; cdr3_nt: TGCAGTGCTAGAGATGAAGGTTTGAAGCAGTACTTC; d_call: NA; v_call: TRBV20-1; j_call: TRBJ2-7; clone_size: NA
cdr3_aa: CASSRTGPRGEQYF; cdr3_nt: TGTGCCAGCAGCCGGACAGGGCCTCGAGGGGAGCAGTACTTC; d_call: TRBD1; v_call: TRBV12-3/TRBV12-4; j_call: TRBJ2-7; clone_size: NA
cdr3_aa: CASSQNGLEGLGGYTF; cdr3_nt: TGCGCCAGCAGCCAAAACGGGTTGGAGGGGTTAGGTGGCTACACCTTC; d_call: NA; v_call: TRBV4-3; j_call: TRBJ1-2; clone_size: once
cdr3_aa: CASSLASGTGAAGNQPQHF; cdr3_nt: TGTGCCAGCAGCTTAGCTTCCGGGACAGGGGCGGCGGGCAATCAGCCCCAGCATTTT; d_call: TRBD1; v_call: TRBV7-2; j_call: TRBJ1-5; clone_size: once
cdr3_aa: CASSPLTGTAEAFF; cdr3_nt: TGTGCCAGCAGTCCCCTAACCGGGACAGCTGAAGCTTTCTTT; d_call: TRBD1; v_call: TRBV6-2/TRBV6-3; j_call: TRBJ1-1; clone_size: NA
cdr3_aa: CASDPSGDYNEQFF; cdr3_nt: TGTGCCAGCGACCCTAGCGGAGACTACAATGAGCAGTTCTTC; d_call: TRBD2; v_call: TRBV9; j_call: TRBJ2-1; clone_size: once
cdr3_aa: CSAREPGGGETQYF; cdr3_nt: TGCAGTGCTAGAGAACCAGGGGGCGGGGAGACCCAGTACTTC; d_call: TRBD1; v_call: TRBV20-1; j_call: TRBJ2-5; clone_size: NA
cdr3_aa: CASRPHQKSYEQYF; cdr3_nt: TGTGCCAGCCGCCCACATCAAAAGTCTTACGAGCAGTACTTC; d_call: NA; v_call: TRBV21-1; j_call: TRBJ2-7; clone_size: NA
cdr3_aa: CASSFTRPGGDYGYTF; cdr3_nt: TGTGCCAGCTCCTTTACCCGACCAGGCGGGGACTATGGCTACACCTTC; d_call: NA; v_call: TRBV27; j_call: TRBJ1-2; clone_size: NA
cdr3_aa: CASSAGGSNYGYTF; cdr3_nt: TGTGCCAGTAGTGCCGGTGGCAGTAACTATGGCTACACCTTC; d_call: NA; v_call: TRBV19; j_call: TRBJ1-2; clone_size: NA
cdr3_aa: CASSPMGNYEQYF; cdr3_nt: TGTGCCAGCAGCCCTATGGGTAACTACGAGCAGTACTTC; d_call: NA; v_call: TRBV9; j_call: TRBJ2-7; clone_size: NA
cdr3_aa: CASSFLDTSGTTDTQYF; cdr3_nt: TGTGCCAGCAGCTTTCTGGACACATCGGGGACCACAGATACGCAGTATTTT; d_call: NA; v_call: TRBV7-6; j_call: TRBJ2-3; clone_size: NA
cdr3_aa: CASHPQWADTQYF; cdr3_nt: TGTGCCAGCCACCCCCAGTGGGCGGATACGCAGTATTTT; d_call: NA; v_call: TRBV19; j_call: TRBJ2-3; clone_size: NA
cdr3_aa: CASSFRGGETQYF; cdr3_nt: TGTGCCAGCAGCTTTCGCGGGGGAGAGACCCAGTACTTC; d_call: TRBD2; v_call: TRBV5-8; j_call: TRBJ2-5; clone_size: few
cdr3_aa: CASSPTSTGWTYEQYF; cdr3_nt: TGTGCCAGCAGCCCAACTTCGACAGGGTGGACCTACGAGCAGTACTTC; d_call: TRBD1; v_call: TRBV7-8; j_call: TRBJ2-7; clone_size: NA
cdr3_aa: CASSYGLAASYEQYF; cdr3_nt: TGTGCCAGCAGTTATGGACTAGCGGCTTCCTACGAGCAGTACTTC; d_call: TRBD2; v_call: TRBV27; j_call: TRBJ2-7; clone_size: NA
cdr3_aa: CASSPLPGLVTSRELFF; cdr3_nt: TGTGCCAGCAGCCCCCTCCCGGGACTAGTGACGTCCAGGGAGCTGTTTTTT; d_call: TRBD2; v_call: TRBV7-2; j_call: TRBJ2-2; clone_size: NA
cdr3_aa: CASSSDHTDTQYF; cdr3_nt: TGTGCCAGCAGTTCTGACCACACAGATACGCAGTATTTT; d_call: NA; v_call: TRBV6-1; j_call: TRBJ2-3; clone_size: NA
cdr3_aa: CASSVGTGPTDTQYF; cdr3_nt: TGTGCCAGCAGCGTAGGTACGGGGCCCACAGATACGCAGTATTTT; d_call: NA; v_call: TRBV9; j_call: TRBJ2-3; clone_size: NA
cdr3_aa: CSAPRLAGEETQYF; cdr3_nt: TGCAGTGCTCCTCGACTAGCGGGGGAGGAGACCCAGTACTTC; d_call: TRBD2; v_call: TRBV20-1; j_call: TRBJ2-5; clone_size: NA
cdr3_aa: CASSVDPGGQFF; cdr3_nt: TGTGCCAGCAGCGTAGATCCGGGCGGGCAGTTCTTC; d_call: NA; v_call: TRBV9; j_call: TRBJ2-1; clone_size: NA
cdr3_aa: CATSDFGGASDNEQFF; cdr3_nt: TGTGCCACCAGTGATTTCGGGGGGGCGTCGGACAATGAGCAGTTCTTC; d_call: TRBD2; v_call: TRBV24-1; j_call: TRBJ2-1; clone_size: NA
cdr3_aa: CASSPSNQPQHF; cdr3_nt: TGTGCCAGCAGTCCGAGCAATCAGCCCCAGCATTTT; d_call: NA; v_call: TRBV12-3/TRBV12-4; j_call: TRBJ1-5; clone_size: NA
cdr3_aa: CASSPAGVSEQYF; cdr3_nt: TGTGCCAGCAGCCCAGCGGGAGTATCCGAGCAGTACTTC; d_call: TRBD2; v_call: TRBV27; j_call: TRBJ2-7; clone_size: NA
cdr3_aa: CASSPTSSPGELFF; cdr3_nt: TGTGCCAGCAGCCCGACTAGTTCCCCCGGGGAGCTGTTTTTT; d_call: NA; v_call: TRBV14; j_call: TRBJ2-2; clone_size: NA
cdr3_aa: CAWSVGTGAHEQYF; cdr3_nt: TGTGCCTGGAGTGTAGGGACAGGAGCCCACGAGCAGTACTTC; d_call: TRBD1; v_call: TRBV30; j_call: TRBJ2-7; clone_size: NA
cdr3_aa: CASSQQAGGPQYF; cdr3_nt: TGTGCCAGCAGTCAACAAGCCGGGGGCCCGCAGTATTTT; d_call: NA; v_call: TRBV7-3; j_call: TRBJ2-3; clone_size: NA
cdr3_aa: CASRGYTGELFF; cdr3_nt: TGTGCCAGCAGAGGATACACCGGGGAGCTGTTTTTT; d_call: NA; v_call: TRBV2; j_call: TRBJ2-2; clone_size: NA
cdr3_aa: CASRQGTGGWDRTDTQYF; cdr3_nt: TGTGCCAGCAGGCAGGGGACAGGGGGGTGGGATCGCACAGATACGCAGTATTTT; d_call: TRBD1; v_call: TRBV28; j_call: TRBJ2-3; clone_size: NA
cdr3_aa: CSGDRGAGPEAFF; cdr3_nt: TGCAGCGGCGACAGGGGGGCAGGACCTGAAGCTTTCTTT; d_call: TRBD1; v_call: TRBV29-1; j_call: TRBJ1-1; clone_size: NA
cdr3_aa: CSAPPGGTYNEQFF; cdr3_nt: TGCAGCGCCCCGCCCGGGGGGACCTACAATGAGCAGTTCTTC; d_call: TRBD2; v_call: TRBV29-1; j_call: TRBJ2-1; clone_size: NA
cdr3_aa: CASSAPRFWWGYTF; cdr3_nt: TGTGCCAGCAGTGCCCCCCGATTTTGGTGGGGCTACACCTTC; d_call: NA; v_call: TRBV28; j_call: TRBJ1-2; clone_size: NA
cdr3_aa: CASSEVDTGELFF; cdr3_nt: TGTGCCAGCAGTGAAGTGGACACCGGGGAGCTGTTTTTT; d_call: NA; v_call: TRBV6-1; j_call: TRBJ2-2; clone_size: NA
cdr3_aa: CASSLRREGTDTQYF; cdr3_nt: TGTGCCAGCAGTTTGAGGCGCGAGGGGACAGATACGCAGTATTTT; d_call: NA; v_call: TRBV12-3/TRBV12-4; j_call: TRBJ2-3; clone_size: NA
cdr3_aa: CSARPGTSMDETQYF; cdr3_nt: TGCAGTGCTAGACCCGGCACTAGTATGGACGAGACCCAGTACTTC; d_call: NA; v_call: TRBV20-1; j_call: TRBJ2-5; clone_size: NA
cdr3_aa: CSVPRGLAGASYNEQFF; cdr3_nt: TGCAGCGTCCCAAGAGGACTAGCGGGAGCCTCCTACAATGAGCAGTTCTTC; d_call: TRBD2; v_call: TRBV29-1; j_call: TRBJ2-1; clone_size: NA
cdr3_aa: CASSLGSGGSSTGELFF; cdr3_nt: TGTGCCAGCAGTTTGGGTAGCGGGGGGTCCAGCACCGGGGAGCTGTTTTTT; d_call: TRBD2; v_call: TRBV27; j_call: TRBJ2-2; clone_size: NA
cdr3_aa: CAGTFGPHTEAFF; cdr3_nt: TGTGCCGGGACGTTCGGACCCCACACTGAAGCTTTCTTT; d_call: NA; v_call: TRBV6-6; j_call: TRBJ1-1; clone_size: NA
cdr3_aa: CSVEDQSGGRYNEQFF; cdr3_nt: TGCAGCGTTGAAGATCAGTCCGGGGGCCGTTACAATGAGCAGTTCTTC; d_call: NA; v_call: TRBV29-1; j_call: TRBJ2-1; clone_size: NA
cdr3_aa: CASSPPGTEACEQYF; cdr3_nt: TGTGCCAGCTCCCCCCCGGGGACAGAGGCCTGCGAGCAGTACTTC; d_call: TRBD1; v_call: TRBV6-2/TRBV6-3; j_call: TRBJ2-7; clone_size: NA
cdr3_aa: CASRPREKETQYF; cdr3_nt: TGTGCCAGCAGGCCCCGGGAGAAAGAGACCCAGTACTTC; d_call: NA; v_call: TRBV11-2; j_call: TRBJ2-5; clone_size: NA
cdr3_aa: CAWAGEDQPQHF; cdr3_nt: TGTGCCTGGGCAGGGGAGGATCAGCCCCAGCATTTT; d_call: NA; v_call: TRBV30; j_call: TRBJ1-5; clone_size: NA
cdr3_aa: CASSYSMSTFVNEQFF; cdr3_nt: TGTGCCAGCAGTTACTCGATGTCGACTTTTGTCAATGAGCAGTTCTTC; d_call: NA; v_call: TRBV6-2/TRBV6-3; j_call: TRBJ2-1; clone_size: once
cdr3_aa: CSVPLGESYNEQFF; cdr3_nt: TGCAGCGTGCCCTTAGGGGAGAGCTACAATGAGCAGTTCTTC; d_call: NA; v_call: TRBV29-1; j_call: TRBJ2-1; clone_size: NA
cdr3_aa: CSVETQPYEQYF; cdr3_nt: TGCAGCGTTGAAACCCAACCCTACGAGCAGTACTTC; d_call: NA; v_call: TRBV29-1; j_call: TRBJ2-7; clone_size: NA
cdr3_aa: CATSRQRGNEQFF; cdr3_nt: TGTGCCACCAGCAGGCAGCGGGGGAATGAGCAGTTCTTC; d_call: TRBD2; v_call: TRBV15; j_call: TRBJ2-1; clone_size: NA
cdr3_aa: CASSGRTGIHEQFF; cdr3_nt: TGTGCCAGCAGCGGCCGGACAGGGATACATGAGCAGTTCTTC; d_call: TRBD1; v_call: TRBV9; j_call: TRBJ2-1; clone_size: NA
cdr3_aa: CASSQEVTYEQYF; cdr3_nt: TGCGCCAGCAGCCAAGAGGTAACCTACGAGCAGTACTTC; d_call: NA; v_call: TRBV4-1; j_call: TRBJ2-7; clone_size: NA